This TCR beta chain appears in the sequencing data of a study of T cell repertoires in cytomegalovirus infection. TCRdb analysed the reads with MiXCR anew, one entry per CDR3 protein. The sample includes hundreds of thousands of distinct CDR3 sequences, roughly 15% of them seen just once. Germline V gene sequence: CDR1 KGHDR, CDR2 SFDVKD. Trimming removed 3 bases at V and 8 bases at J, with 9 bases between. This CDR3 has 12 amino acids. Sequencing input: PBMCs. This TCR derives from a human donor in good health (CMV status not recorded). Some clones in this sample may be carry-over from other donors' samples. The chain recombines TRBV24-1 with TRBJ1-2; D is undetermined. CDR3 bases: TGTGCCACCAGTGATCCAGGCGGCGGCTACACCTTC. The encoded protein is CATSDPGGGYTF.